This T cell receptor beta chain was recorded in a study of cytomegalovirus exposure and HLA in healthy donors. This clone was seen only a few times. This PCR relied on a set of 60 Vbeta primers and 13 Jbeta primers. Sequenced by immunoSEQ multiplex PCR; TCRdb stores in-frame clones only, minus some. The repertoire has about 110,000 clones, roughly 82% of them found once; the top ten carry roughly 6.5%. Germline values: CDR1 MNHNS, CDR2 SASEGT. V was trimmed by 1 base and J by 0 bases, leaving 9 bases between them. The CDR3 runs to 15 residues. Sequenced sample: PBMCs. V usage is TRBV6-1 and J usage is TRBJ1-1; possibly TRBD1 for D (5 bases). This TCR came from a woman between 45 and 60 years old in good health and CMV-seropositive. CDR3 protein: CASSEVQALNTEAFF. CDR3 in DNA: TGTGCCAGCAGTGAAGTACAGGCGCTGAACACTGAAGCTTTCTTT.